The clone carrying this TCR beta chain was detected only a few times. Its antigen is unidentified. It was 5'RACE with constant-segment primers that produced the TCR alpha and TCR beta cDNA libraries, which carried sample barcodes and UMIs. TCRdb used MiXCR to reprocess the 5' RACE reads, holding one entry per CDR3 protein. The sample lists roughly 100,000 distinct CDR3 sequences, more than 10% occurring once. This record comes from a study of T-cell memory formation after mild COVID-19. Turning to the study itself: Largely donor-specific sequence clusters came from two donors. Whole-study results and caveats: Among clones contracting day 15 to 85, CD4/CD8 was balanced, whereas later expanders leaned CD4+. Among CD4+ contracting clones, most were CM and EM, and CD8+ ones EMRA.

The source of this sequence is an adult woman who had mild COVID-19 (a few samples of this study predate the infection). Cell type and time point are not known. Input material: PBMCs or a T cell subset sorted from them (not recorded which).

CDR3 coding DNA: TGCAGCGTTGTTAGGGGCTACAATGAGCAGTTCTTC. Encoded protein: CSVVRGYNEQFF. This rearrangement joins TRBV29-1 to TRBJ2-1; possibly TRBD1 for D (5 bases). This CDR3 is 12 amino acids long. Germline V gene lookup returns CDR1 SQVTM and CDR2 ANQGSEA. V dropped 4 bases and J dropped 3 bases, with 7 bases sitting between them.